This is a list of T cell receptor beta chains from one sample in a study of beta chain features in type 1 diabetes. Repertoires were generated with immunoSEQ multiplex PCR, while TCRdb's copy carries only in-frame clones and drops some. The sample has roughly 250,000 clones; roughly 70% are singletons. Sequenced: naive CD4+ T cells from blood. These receptors were obtained from a man aged 30-40 years in good health. Each CDR3 is given with its conserved first and last residue. Each record gives: V gene, clone size, J gene, D gene, CDR3 DNA, CDR3 protein. D genes are given only for firm matches. Not all rows give a size; the values are once, few, many and, for expanded clones, a class.

V gene: TRBV20-1; clone size: -; J gene: TRBJ2-5; D gene: -; CDR3 DNA: TGCAGTGCTAGCTGGGGGGAGACCCAGTACTTC; CDR3 protein: CSASWGETQYF
V gene: TRBV7-2; clone size: -; J gene: TRBJ2-4; D gene: -; CDR3 DNA: TGTGCCAGCAGTCCCTTCTCTCGGAGGAACATTCAGTACTTC; CDR3 protein: CASSPFSRRNIQYF
V gene: TRBV29-1; clone size: -; J gene: TRBJ2-1; D gene: -; CDR3 DNA: TGCAGCGTTGCCCGGGGTGAGCAGTTCTTC; CDR3 protein: CSVARGEQFF
V gene: TRBV4-3; clone size: few; J gene: TRBJ2-1; D gene: -; CDR3 DNA: TGCGCCAGCAGCCAAGGTGCTGGAGTAGGGTACAATGAGCAGTTCTTC; CDR3 protein: CASSQGAGVGYNEQFF
V gene: TRBV15; clone size: -; J gene: TRBJ2-6; D gene: TRBD1; CDR3 DNA: TGTGCCACCAGCAGGGACAGGGGCGGCTCTGGGGCCAACGTCCTGACTTTC; CDR3 protein: CATSRDRGGSGANVLTF
V gene: TRBV29-1; clone size: few; J gene: TRBJ2-1; D gene: -; CDR3 DNA: TGCAGCGTTGAAGATCGGAAGGGAGCCAATGAGCAGTTCTTC; CDR3 protein: CSVEDRKGANEQFF
V gene: TRBV7-2; clone size: -; J gene: TRBJ2-7; D gene: -; CDR3 DNA: TGTGCCAGCAGCTTAGCAGGGACGAGATACGAGCAGTACTTC; CDR3 protein: CASSLAGTRYEQYF
V gene: TRBV30; clone size: few; J gene: TRBJ1-5; D gene: -; CDR3 DNA: TGTGCCTGGAGTCGGTTGGGTAATCAGCCCCAGCATTTT; CDR3 protein: CAWSRLGNQPQHF
V gene: TRBV19; clone size: few; J gene: TRBJ1-1; D gene: -; CDR3 DNA: TGTGCCAGTAGTATAGGACTGTCTCTAATAAACACTGAAGCTTTCTTT; CDR3 protein: CASSIGLSLINTEAFF
V gene: TRBV29-1; clone size: -; J gene: TRBJ1-1; D gene: -; CDR3 DNA: TGCAGCGTTGGTGGGAAGAACACTGAAGCTTTCTTT; CDR3 protein: CSVGGKNTEAFF
V gene: TRBV9; clone size: -; J gene: TRBJ2-7; D gene: TRBD2; CDR3 DNA: TGTGCCAGCAGCGAGACGACTAGCGGGATCTACGAGCAGTACTTC; CDR3 protein: CASSETTSGIYEQYF